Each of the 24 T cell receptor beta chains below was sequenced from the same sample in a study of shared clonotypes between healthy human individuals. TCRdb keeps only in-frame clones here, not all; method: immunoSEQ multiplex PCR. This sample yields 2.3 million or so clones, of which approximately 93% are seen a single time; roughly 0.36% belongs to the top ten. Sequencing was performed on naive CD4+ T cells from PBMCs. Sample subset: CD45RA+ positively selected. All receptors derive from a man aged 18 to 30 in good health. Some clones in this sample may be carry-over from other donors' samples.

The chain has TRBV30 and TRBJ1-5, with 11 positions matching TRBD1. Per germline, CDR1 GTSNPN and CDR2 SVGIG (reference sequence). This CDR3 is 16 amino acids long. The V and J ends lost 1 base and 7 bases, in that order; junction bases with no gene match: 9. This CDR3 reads CAWSGSGQGARQPQHF. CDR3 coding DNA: TGTGCCTGGAGTGGATCCGGACAGGGGGCAAGGCAGCCCCAGCATTTT.

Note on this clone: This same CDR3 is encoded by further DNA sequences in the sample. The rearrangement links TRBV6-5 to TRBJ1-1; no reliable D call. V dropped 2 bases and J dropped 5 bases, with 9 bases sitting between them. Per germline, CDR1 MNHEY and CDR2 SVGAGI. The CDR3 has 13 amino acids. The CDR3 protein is CASSYEGGTEAFF. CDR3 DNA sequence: TGTGCCAGCAGTTACGAAGGTGGAACTGAAGCTTTCTTT.

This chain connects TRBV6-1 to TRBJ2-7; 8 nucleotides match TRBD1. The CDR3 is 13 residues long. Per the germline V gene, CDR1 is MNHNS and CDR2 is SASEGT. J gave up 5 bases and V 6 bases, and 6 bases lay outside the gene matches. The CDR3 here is CASRRTGSHEQYF. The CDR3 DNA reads TGTGCCAGCAGGAGGACAGGGTCCCACGAGCAGTACTTC.

CDR3 protein: CASSGLQGTYNEQFF. In DNA, the CDR3 is TGTGCCAGCAGCGGACTGCAGGGGACCTACAATGAGCAGTTCTTC. This chain joins TRBV7-8 and TRBJ2-1, with D perhaps TRBD1 (6 bases). Germline V gene data show CDR1 as SGHVS and CDR2 as FQNEAQ. This CDR3 has 15 amino acids. Trimming took 5 bases from V and 2 from J, leaving 13 bases between them.

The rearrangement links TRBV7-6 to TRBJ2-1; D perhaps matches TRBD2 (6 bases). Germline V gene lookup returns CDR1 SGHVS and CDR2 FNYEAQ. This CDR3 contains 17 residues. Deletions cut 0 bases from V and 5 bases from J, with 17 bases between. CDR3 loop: CASSLAQLGRENNEQFF. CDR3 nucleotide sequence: TGTGCCAGCAGCTTAGCTCAACTCGGGAGAGAAAACAATGAGCAGTTCTTC.

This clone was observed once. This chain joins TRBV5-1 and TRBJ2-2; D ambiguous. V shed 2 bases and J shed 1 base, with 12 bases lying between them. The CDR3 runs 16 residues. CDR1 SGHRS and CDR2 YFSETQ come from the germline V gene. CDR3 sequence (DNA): TGCGCCAGCAGCTTCCCCGCGAAACAGAACACCGGGGAGCTGTTTTTT. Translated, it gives CASSFPAKQNTGELFF.

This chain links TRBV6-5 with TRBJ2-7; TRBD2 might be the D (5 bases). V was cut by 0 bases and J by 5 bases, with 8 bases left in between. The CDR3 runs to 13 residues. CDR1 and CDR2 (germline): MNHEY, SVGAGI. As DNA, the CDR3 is TGTGCCAGCAGTTACTCCGGGGAACACGAGCAGTACTTC. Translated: CASSYSGEHEQYF.

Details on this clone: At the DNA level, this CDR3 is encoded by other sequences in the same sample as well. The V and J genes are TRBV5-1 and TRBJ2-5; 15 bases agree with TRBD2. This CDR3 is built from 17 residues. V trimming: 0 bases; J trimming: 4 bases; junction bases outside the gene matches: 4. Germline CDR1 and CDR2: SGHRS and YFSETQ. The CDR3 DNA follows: TGCGCCAGCAGCTTGGCAGGACTAGCGGGAGGGGGAGAGACCCAGTACTTC. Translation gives CASSLAGLAGGGETQYF.

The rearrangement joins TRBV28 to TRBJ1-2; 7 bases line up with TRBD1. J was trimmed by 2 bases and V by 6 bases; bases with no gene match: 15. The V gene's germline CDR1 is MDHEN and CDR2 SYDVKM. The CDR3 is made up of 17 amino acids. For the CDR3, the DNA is TGTGCCAGCAGGCGAACTCTACTAAGGGGGCGGAACTATGGCTACACCTTC. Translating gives CASRRTLLRGRNYGYTF.

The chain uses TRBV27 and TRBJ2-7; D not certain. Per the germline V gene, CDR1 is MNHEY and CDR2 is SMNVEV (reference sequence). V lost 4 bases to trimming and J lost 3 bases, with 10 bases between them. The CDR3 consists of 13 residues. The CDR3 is CASSSFGFYEQYF. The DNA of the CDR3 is TGTGCCAGCAGTTCCTTCGGGTTCTACGAGCAGTACTTC.

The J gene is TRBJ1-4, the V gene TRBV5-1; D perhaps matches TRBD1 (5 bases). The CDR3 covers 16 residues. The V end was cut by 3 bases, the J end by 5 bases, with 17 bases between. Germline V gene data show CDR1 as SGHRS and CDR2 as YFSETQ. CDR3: CASSSKSGTDNEKLFF. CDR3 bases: TGCGCCAGCAGCTCCAAATCGGGGACGGACAATGAAAAACTGTTTTTT.

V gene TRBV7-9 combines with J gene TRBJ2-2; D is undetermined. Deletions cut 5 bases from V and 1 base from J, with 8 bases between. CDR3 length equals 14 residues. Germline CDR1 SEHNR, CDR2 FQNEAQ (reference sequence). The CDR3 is CASSPRMNTGELFF. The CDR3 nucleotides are TGTGCCAGCAGCCCACGGATGAACACCGGGGAGCTGTTTTTT.

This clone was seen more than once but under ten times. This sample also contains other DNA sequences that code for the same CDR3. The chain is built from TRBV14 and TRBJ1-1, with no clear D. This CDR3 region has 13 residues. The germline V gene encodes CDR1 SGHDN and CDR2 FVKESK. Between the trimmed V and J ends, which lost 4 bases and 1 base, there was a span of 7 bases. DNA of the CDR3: TGTGCCAGCAGCCCCTTGGGGAACACTGAAGCTTTCTTT. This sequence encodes CASSPLGNTEAFF.

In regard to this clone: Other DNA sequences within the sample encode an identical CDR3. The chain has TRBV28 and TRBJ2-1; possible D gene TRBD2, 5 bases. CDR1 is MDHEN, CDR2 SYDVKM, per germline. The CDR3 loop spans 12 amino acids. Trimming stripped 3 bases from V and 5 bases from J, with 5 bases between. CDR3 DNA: TGTGCCAGCAGTTTGCGGGACAATGAGCAGTTCTTC. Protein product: CASSLRDNEQFF.

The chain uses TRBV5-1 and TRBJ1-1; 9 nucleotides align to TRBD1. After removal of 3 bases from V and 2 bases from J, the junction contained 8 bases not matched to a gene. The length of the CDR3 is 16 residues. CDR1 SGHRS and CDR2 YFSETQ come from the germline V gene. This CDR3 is CASSSTPGQGNTEAFF. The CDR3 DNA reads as TGCGCCAGCAGCTCAACTCCGGGACAGGGAAACACTGAAGCTTTCTTT.

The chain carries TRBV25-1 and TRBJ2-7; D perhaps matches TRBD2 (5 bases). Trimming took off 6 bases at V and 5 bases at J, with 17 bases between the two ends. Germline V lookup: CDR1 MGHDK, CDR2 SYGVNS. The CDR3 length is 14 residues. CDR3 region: CASSQPGSPNEQYF. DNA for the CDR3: TGTGCCAGCAGCCAGCCGGGATCTCCCAACGAGCAGTACTTC.

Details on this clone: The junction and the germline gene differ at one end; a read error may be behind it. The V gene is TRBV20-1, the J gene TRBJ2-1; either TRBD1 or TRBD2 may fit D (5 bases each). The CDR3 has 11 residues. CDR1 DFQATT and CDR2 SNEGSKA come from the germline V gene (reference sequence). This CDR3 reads CSARGASTQFF. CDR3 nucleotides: TGCAGTGCGAGAGGGGCCAGTACACAGTTCTTC.

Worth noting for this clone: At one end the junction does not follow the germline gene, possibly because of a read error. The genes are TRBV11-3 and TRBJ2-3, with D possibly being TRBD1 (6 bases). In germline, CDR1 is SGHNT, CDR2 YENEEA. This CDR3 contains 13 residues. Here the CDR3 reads CASREQGTNTQYF. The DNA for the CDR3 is TGTGCCAGCAGAGAACAGGGCACAAATACGCAGTATTTT.

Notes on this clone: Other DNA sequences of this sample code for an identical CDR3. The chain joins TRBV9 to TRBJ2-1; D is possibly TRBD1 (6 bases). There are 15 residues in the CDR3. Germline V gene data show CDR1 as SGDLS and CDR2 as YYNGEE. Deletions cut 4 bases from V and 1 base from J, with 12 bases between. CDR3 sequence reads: CASSIQGSSYNEQFF. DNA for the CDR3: TGTGCCAGCAGCATACAGGGAAGTTCCTACAATGAGCAGTTCTTC.

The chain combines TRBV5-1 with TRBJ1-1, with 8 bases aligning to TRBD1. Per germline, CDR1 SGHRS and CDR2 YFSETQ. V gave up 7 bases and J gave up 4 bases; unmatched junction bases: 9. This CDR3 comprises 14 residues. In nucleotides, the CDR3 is TGCGCCAGCGGGAACAGGGGGGCGGGCACTGAAGCTTTCTTT. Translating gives CASGNRGAGTEAFF. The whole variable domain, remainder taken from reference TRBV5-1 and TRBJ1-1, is KAGVTQTPRYLIKTRGQQVTLSCSPISGHRSVSWYQQTPGQGLQFLFEYFSETQRNKGNFPGRFSGRQFSNSRSEMNVSTLELGDSALYLCASGNRGAGTEAFFGQGTRLTVV.

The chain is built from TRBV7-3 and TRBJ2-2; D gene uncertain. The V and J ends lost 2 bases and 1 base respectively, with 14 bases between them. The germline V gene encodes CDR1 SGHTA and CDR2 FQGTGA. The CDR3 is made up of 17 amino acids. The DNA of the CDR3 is TGTGCCAGCAGCTTATTAGCCACACCAGGGAACACCGGGGAGCTGTTTTTT. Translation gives CASSLLATPGNTGELFF. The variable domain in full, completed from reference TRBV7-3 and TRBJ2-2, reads GAGVSQTPSNKVTEKGKYVELRCDPISGHTALYWYRQSLGQGPEFLIYFQGTGAADDSGLPNDRFFAVRPEGSVSTLKIQRTERGDSAVYLCASSLLATPGNTGELFFGEGSRLTVL.

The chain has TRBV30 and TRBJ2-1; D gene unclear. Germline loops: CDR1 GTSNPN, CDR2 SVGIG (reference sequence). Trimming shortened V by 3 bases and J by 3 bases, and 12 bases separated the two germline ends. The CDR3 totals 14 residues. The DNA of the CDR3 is TGTGCCTGGAGGACTCTTGGGGACTACAATGAGCAGTTCTTC. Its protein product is CAWRTLGDYNEQFF.

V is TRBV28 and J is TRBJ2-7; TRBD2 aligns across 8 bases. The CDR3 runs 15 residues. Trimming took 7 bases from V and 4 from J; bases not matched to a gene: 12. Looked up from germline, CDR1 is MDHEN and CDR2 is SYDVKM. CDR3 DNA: TGTGCCAGCATGGTCGGGGGGGCGGGAGTTTACGAGCAGTACTTC. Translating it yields CASMVGGAGVYEQYF.

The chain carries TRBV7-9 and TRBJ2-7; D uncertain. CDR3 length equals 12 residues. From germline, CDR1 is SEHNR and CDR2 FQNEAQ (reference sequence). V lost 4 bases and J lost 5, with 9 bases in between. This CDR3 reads CASSSRKDEQYF. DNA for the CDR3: TGTGCCAGCAGCTCCCGAAAGGACGAGCAGTACTTC.